This TCR beta chain was retrieved from a study of blood T cell repertoires in COVID-19 (dated by TCRdb to about 2020). Regarding the study in general: Samples from collaborators originated in the United States, Italy and Spain and spanned both the acute and convalescent phases of COVID-19. The prospective study material was composed of cDNA or gDNA derived from T cells, B-cell-depleted T cells, or PBMCs. HLA class I and class II types, where available, came from metadata supplied by the sample provider rather than from assay-based typing. Subjects who had been exposed to COVID-19, were actively infected with it, or had recovered from it provided the deeply sampled blood TCRbeta repertoires that made up the dataset. The repertoires were released in a freely available public database intended as a resource for research on the immune response to SARS-CoV-2. Nearly every sample came with metadata listing a de-identified subject ID, COVID-19 status, age in years and sex. The samples were drawn from two sources: the first 160 participants of the ongoing ImmuneRACE study, and fewer than 1,500 subjects contributed by 6 global collaborators. Study-wide findings and limitations: The amount of clinical and demographic metadata varied by source and participant and was provided uncurated.

Sequences SNHLY (CDR1) and FYNNEI (CDR2) are obtained from the germline V gene. From V the trimming removes 4 bases and from J it removes 5 bases, while the gene matches leave 8 bases of the junction unaccounted for. Spanning cysteine to phenylalanine, the CDR3 consists of 15 amino acids. The kept DNA is CDR3 alone, 45 bases in frame from the first base. Details on this clone: Its antigen remains unidentified. No clone much larger than this one lies a single base away; base qualities are absent.

TCRbeta CDR3 regions were amplified from genomic DNA using the immunoSEQ Assay, a bias-controlled multiplex PCR. The source study handled its data this way. The number of nucleated cells in each sample was estimated from the amplification of reference gene primers within the assay. To quantify the absolute abundance of each unique TCRbeta CDR3 rearrangement, sequence reads were collapsed and filtered. Productive Simpson clonality was computed per sample as the square root of Simpson's diversity index over productive rearrangements. The table was pulled from immuneACCESS by TCRdb, which kept in-frame rearrangements only. Such tables lose some clones; where checked, under half of the loss comes from unresolved V genes, and the rest has no known cause. The DNA was the basis for D and trimming; V, J and clone size are from that table. Recorded for this sample are 100,000 to 150,000 clones; 87% of them occurred a single time. Of the sample, less than 2.5% is held by the ten largest clones.

The collaborating institutions used their own protocols to collect whole blood in K2EDTA tubes. For TCRbeta analysis, collaborator samples were shipped as frozen whole blood, as isolated PBMCs, or as DNA extracted from either sample type. The source is a woman in her forties or fifties with acute or convalescent COVID-19. The chain was built from TRBV2 and TRBJ2-7, and 10 junction bases match TRBD1. Sequenced input: peripheral blood. The nucleotide sequence is given as TGTGCCAGCAGTGTTAGAGGGACAGGGGAGAACGAGCAGTACTTC. Translation gives CASSVRGTGENEQYF.